This record looks at one T cell receptor (beta chain) sequence and its context. The antigen remains undetermined. The CDR3 contains 15 residues. Germline V CDR1 and CDR2: SGHTA, FQGNSA. Deletions cut 3 bases from V and 0 bases from J, with 11 bases between. The data were obtained in a study of OX40 agonist ivuxolimab in advanced cancers. About the study: It was ivuxolimab, an agonistic anti-OX40 (CD134) antibody, that patients were treated with. The dose-escalation cohort was around 83% male, with a mean age of 60 years, ranging about 23 to 90.

Study-wide results and caveats: At 0.1 to 3.0 mg/kg, clonal expansion of CD4+ and CD8+ blood T cells had occurred by week 6.

Repertoires were generated with immunoSEQ multiplex PCR, while TCRdb's copy carries only in-frame clones and drops some. The sample records approximately 130,000 clones, more than 85% being singletons. The source material was CD4+ or CD8+ T cells sorted from blood, sampled in a trial of the OX40 agonist ivuxolimab. The gene calls are TRBV7-2 and TRBJ1-1; D remains unclear. This TCR derives from an adult with an advanced solid tumor such as melanoma, head and neck, liver or kidney cancer. The CDR3 nucleotides are TGTGCCAGCAGCTTTTCGGCCGTGCTGAACACTGAAGCTTTCTTT. Translation: CASSFSAVLNTEAFF.